A selection of T cell receptor beta chains follows, all from one sample in a study of vaccination effects on CD4 cells after COVID-19. Data came from immunoSEQ multiplex PCR; TCRdb stores just in-frame clones and leaves some out. The table has approximately 30,000 clones, roughly two thirds seen once. These receptors' targets are unknown. The input for sequencing was CD4+ T cells from PBMCs cultured with HCoV-229E spike peptides, taken before COVID-19 vaccination. The receptors stem from a human donor who received a COVID-19 vaccine. CDR3s include the opening cysteine and the closing phenylalanine or tryptophan. The D gene is left open where the match is weak. Rows give clone size only sometimes, using once, few, many, or a class for an expanded clone.

j_gene	d_gene	v_gene	abundance	CDR3nt	CDR3aa
TRBJ2-7	-	TRBV3-1/TRBV3-2	-	TGTGCCAGCAGCCCCCCGGGCTACGAGCAGTACTTC	CASSPPGYEQYF
TRBJ1-5	TRBD1	TRBV28	once	TGTGCCAGCAGCACGACAGGGGGCCTCAATCAGCCCCAGCATTTT	CASSTTGGLNQPQHF
TRBJ1-4	-	TRBV5-1	-	TGCGCCAGCAGCCTTGAGGGGTCAGTTAAACTGTTTTTT	CASSLEGSVKLFF
TRBJ1-3	-	TRBV5-5	-	TGTGCCAGCAGCTTGGGGTATAGCTCTGGAAACACCATATATTTT	CASSLGYSSGNTIYF
TRBJ2-3	-	TRBV5-1	few	TGCGCCAGCAGCCCGGGACCCACAGATACGCAGTATTTT	CASSPGPTDTQYF
TRBJ1-1	-	TRBV7-8	-	TGTGCCAGCAGCTTAGCGCGAGAATACACTGAAGCTTTCTTT	CASSLAREYTEAFF
TRBJ1-2	-	TRBV5-1	few	TGCGCCAGCAGCTTAAGCGGGCTTGACGAGAACACCTTC	CASSLSGLDENTF
TRBJ2-7	TRBD1	TRBV7-6	-	TGTGCCAGCAGCTTAGTAGGGACAGGGCTCTACGAGCAGTACTTC	CASSLVGTGLYEQYF
TRBJ1-3	-	TRBV6-2/TRBV6-3	-	TGTGCCAGCAGTTTGGGGTCAGGGGCTGGAAACACCATATATTTT	CASSLGSGAGNTIYF
TRBJ2-1	-	TRBV18	few	TGTGCCAGCTCACCTGCCATATCTAATAACAATGAGCAGTTCTTC	CASSPAISNNNEQFF
TRBJ1-2	TRBD1	TRBV7-2	-	TGTGCCAGCAGCTCGGGACAGGGGGGCTATGGCTACACCTTC	CASSSGQGGYGYTF
TRBJ1-6	-	TRBV7-9	-	TGTGCCAGCAGCTTAGTGCTGACGGATTATAATTCACCCCTCCACTTT	CASSLVLTDYNSPLHF
TRBJ1-1	-	TRBV21-1	few	TGTGCCAGCAGCAAAGCGCTTTTGAGACTCCTATATACTGAAGCTTTCTTT	CASSKALLRLLYTEAFF
TRBJ2-2	-	TRBV6-1	-	TGTGCCAGCAGTGAAAGGGGGGACACCGGGGAGCTGTTTTTT	CASSERGDTGELFF
TRBJ1-2	-	TRBV3-1/TRBV3-2	-	TGTGCCAGCAGCCATCCGACCTTGGACGGCGGCTACACCTTC	CASSHPTLDGGYTF
TRBJ1-1	-	TRBV5-1	-	TGCGCCAGCAGATTAACAGGGAACACTGAAGCTTTCTTT	CASRLTGNTEAFF
TRBJ1-2	-	TRBV7-2	few	TGTGCCAGCAGCTCCTCCACCCGTGAAGGCTACACCTTC	CASSSSTREGYTF
TRBJ2-5	-	TRBV7-2	-	TGTGCCAGCAGCTTTAAAGAGACCCAGTACTTC	CASSFKETQYF
TRBJ2-1	-	TRBV2	-	TGTGCCAGCACCCCTACTGTCCACAATGAGCAGTTCTTC	CASTPTVHNEQFF
TRBJ1-5	-	TRBV7-2	-	TGTGCCAGCAGCTTAGGCCTGGGCGGTAAGCCCCAGCATTTT	CASSLGLGGKPQHF
TRBJ1-5	-	TRBV2	-	TGTGCCAGCAGTGAAGCGCGTGTGGCCTCCAACCCCCAGCATTTT	CASSEARVASNPQHF
TRBJ2-5	TRBD2	TRBV5-4	-	TGTGCCAGCAGCTTGACTGCGGGGGGGTGGGAGACCCAGTACTTC	CASSLTAGGWETQYF
TRBJ2-5	-	TRBV2	few	TGTGCCAGCAGTGAATTGGAGACCCAGTACTTC	CASSELETQYF
TRBJ2-1	-	TRBV7-9	-	TGTGCCAGCAGCTTAAGGGGGGGGGCTTGGATTACCGATGAGCAGTTCTTC	CASSLRGGAWITDEQFF
TRBJ1-4	TRBD1	TRBV3-1/TRBV3-2	-	TGTGCCAGCAGCGCGGGACAGGGGGCAGGGGAAAAACTGTTTTTT	CASSAGQGAGEKLFF
TRBJ1-4	TRBD1	TRBV9	once	TGTGCCAGCAGCCTCTCAACAGGGGGTAATGAAAAACTGTTTTTT	CASSLSTGGNEKLFF
TRBJ2-2	-	TRBV5-1	-	TGCGCCAGCAGCTTGGTGAGGGAACGGAACGGGGAGCTGTTTTTT	CASSLVRERNGELFF